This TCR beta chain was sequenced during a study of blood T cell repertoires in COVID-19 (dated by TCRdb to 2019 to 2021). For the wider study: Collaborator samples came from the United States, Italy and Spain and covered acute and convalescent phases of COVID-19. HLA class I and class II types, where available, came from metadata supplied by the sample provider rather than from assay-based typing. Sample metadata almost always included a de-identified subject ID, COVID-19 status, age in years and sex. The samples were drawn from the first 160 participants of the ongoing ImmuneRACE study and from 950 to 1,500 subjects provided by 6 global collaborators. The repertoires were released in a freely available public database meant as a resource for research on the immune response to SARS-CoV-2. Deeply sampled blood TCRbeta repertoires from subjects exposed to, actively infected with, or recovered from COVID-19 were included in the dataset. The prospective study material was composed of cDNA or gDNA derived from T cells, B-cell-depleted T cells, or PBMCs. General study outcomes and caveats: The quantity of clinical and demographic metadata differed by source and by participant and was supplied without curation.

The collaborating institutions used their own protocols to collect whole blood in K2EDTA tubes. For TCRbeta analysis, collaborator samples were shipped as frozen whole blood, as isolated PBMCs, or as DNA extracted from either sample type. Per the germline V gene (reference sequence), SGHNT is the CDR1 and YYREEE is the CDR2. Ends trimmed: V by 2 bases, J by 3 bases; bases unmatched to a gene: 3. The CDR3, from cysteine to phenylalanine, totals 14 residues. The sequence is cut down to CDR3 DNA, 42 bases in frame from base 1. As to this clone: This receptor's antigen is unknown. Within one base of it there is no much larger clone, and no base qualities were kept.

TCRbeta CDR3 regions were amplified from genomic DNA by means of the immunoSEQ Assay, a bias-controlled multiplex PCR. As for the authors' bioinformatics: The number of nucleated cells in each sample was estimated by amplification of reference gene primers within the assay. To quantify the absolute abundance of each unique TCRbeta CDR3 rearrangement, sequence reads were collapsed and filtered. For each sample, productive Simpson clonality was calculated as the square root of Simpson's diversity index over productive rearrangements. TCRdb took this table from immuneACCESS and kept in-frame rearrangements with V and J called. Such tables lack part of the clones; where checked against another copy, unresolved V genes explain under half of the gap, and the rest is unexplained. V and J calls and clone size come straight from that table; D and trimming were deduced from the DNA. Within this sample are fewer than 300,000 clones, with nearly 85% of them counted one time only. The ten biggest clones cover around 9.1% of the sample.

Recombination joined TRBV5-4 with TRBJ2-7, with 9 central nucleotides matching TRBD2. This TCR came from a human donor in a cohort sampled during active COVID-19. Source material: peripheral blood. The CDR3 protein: CASSFGTSLYEQYF. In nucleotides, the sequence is TGTGCCAGCAGCTTCGGGACTAGCCTCTACGAGCAGTACTTC.